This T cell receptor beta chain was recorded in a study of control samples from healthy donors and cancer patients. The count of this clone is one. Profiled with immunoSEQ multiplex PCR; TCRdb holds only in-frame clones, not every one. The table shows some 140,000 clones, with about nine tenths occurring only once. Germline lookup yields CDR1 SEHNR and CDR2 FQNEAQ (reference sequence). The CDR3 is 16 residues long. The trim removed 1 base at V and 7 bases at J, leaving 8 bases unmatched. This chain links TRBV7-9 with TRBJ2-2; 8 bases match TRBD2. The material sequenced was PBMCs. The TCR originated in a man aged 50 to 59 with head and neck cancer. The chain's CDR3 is CASSLGSGGPGGELFF. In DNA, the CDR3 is TGTGCCAGCAGCTTAGGGTCGGGAGGGCCCGGCGGGGAGCTGTTTTTT.